The 19 T cell receptor beta chains presented below share a single source sample, sequenced in a study of T cell responses to AZD1222 COVID-19 vaccine. Measured with immunoSEQ multiplex PCR; TCRdb has only the in-frame clones, and not every one. Here the sample spans about 140,000 clones, roughly 90% being singletons. The starting material was peripheral blood, obtained on day 0 of AZD1222 vaccination. The source is an adult in good health.

This sequence joins TRBV7-9 and TRBJ1-4; D is uncertain. Germline assignment: CDR1 SEHNR and CDR2 FQNEAQ (reference sequence). The CDR3 is 16 residues long. V shed 5 bases and J shed 1 base, with 14 bases lying between them. The CDR3 is CASSPEVGKTNEKLFF. CDR3 DNA: TGTGCCAGCAGCCCCGAGGTGGGGAAAACTAATGAAAAACTGTTTTTT.

The gene calls are TRBV7-2 and TRBJ1-5, with D possibly being TRBD1 (5 bases). The CDR3 spans 16 residues. Germline V gene lookup returns CDR1 SGHTA and CDR2 FQGNSA. Trimming left V 0 bases short and J 6 bases short, with 15 bases between. CDR3 nucleotides: TGTGCCAGCAGCTTAGCCGGGACCCGGGGTAGTCAGCCCCAGCATTTT. Its protein is CASSLAGTRGSQPQHF.

In DNA form, the CDR3 reads TGTGCCAGCAGCTTAGGGAGCCGGAGCAATCAGCCCCAGCATTTT. This sequence encodes CASSLGSRSNQPQHF. V usage is TRBV7-2 and J usage is TRBJ1-5; the D is unclear. V lost 1 base, J lost 1 base, and 8 bases lay in between. Germline CDR1 SGHTA, CDR2 FQGNSA. The CDR3 is made up of 15 amino acids.

The chain couples TRBV30 to TRBJ2-6; 12 nucleotides match TRBD1. The CDR3 totals 18 residues. Germline V gives CDR1 GTSNPN, CDR2 SVGIG (reference sequence). Trimming removed 1 base from V and 4 bases from J; junction bases left unmatched: 8. The CDR3 coding sequence is TGTGCCTGGAGTGGGGAGGGACAGGGGGCGTTCGGGGCCAACGTCCTGACTTTC. It is translated as CAWSGEGQGAFGANVLTF.

The V call is TRBV5-1, the J call TRBJ2-7; D assignment may be TRBD1 or TRBD2 (5 bases each). Trimming stripped 1 base from V and 7 bases from J, with 18 bases between. This CDR3 has 15 amino acids. Germline CDR1 and CDR2: SGHRS and YFSETQ. The CDR3 DNA reads TGCGCCAGCAGCTTGACCTACCAGGGCGGGCGAGAGCAGTACTTC. Translated: CASSLTYQGGREQYF.

The V and J genes are TRBV5-1 and TRBJ2-3; D may be TRBD1 or TRBD2 (5 bases each). This CDR3 is built from 16 residues. The germline V gene encodes CDR1 SGHRS and CDR2 YFSETQ. The germline V and J ends were trimmed by 3 bases and 9 bases, with 23 bases remaining between them. The CDR3 sequence: CASSWDPGPQKTTQYF. The CDR3 DNA is TGCGCCAGCAGCTGGGACCCGGGACCCCAGAAGACCACGCAGTATTTT.

The chain has TRBV3-1 (or the pseudogene TRBV3-2) and TRBJ2-1; 7 bases are a match to TRBD2. This CDR3 contains 17 residues. Germline values: CDR1 LGHDT, CDR2 YNNKEL (reference sequence). V dropped 0 bases and J dropped 0; count of bases not matched to a gene: 5. CDR3 sequence reads: CASSQDRAGDSYNEQFF. The DNA for the CDR3 is TGTGCCAGCAGCCAAGACCGGGCGGGAGACTCCTACAATGAGCAGTTCTTC.

This chain connects TRBV6-6 to TRBJ2-1; 7 bases map to TRBD2. Germline CDR1 and CDR2: MNHNY and SVGAGI (reference sequence). V gave up 7 bases and J gave up 2 bases; unmatched junction bases: 5. The CDR3 length is 14 residues. The CDR3, as DNA: TGTGCCAGCACCGGCGGGAGTGCCTACAATGAGCAGTTCTTC. Its protein is CASTGGSAYNEQFF.

V gene TRBV7-2 combines with J gene TRBJ2-7, with D possibly being TRBD1 (5 bases). The CDR3 sequence is 14 residues long. CDR1 SGHTA and CDR2 FQGNSA come from the germline V gene. The V and J ends lost 2 bases and 2 bases respectively, with 10 bases between them. CDR3 residues: CASSLRAGPYEQYF. CDR3 nucleotides: TGTGCCAGCAGCTTACGGGCAGGGCCCTACGAGCAGTACTTC.

This chain connects TRBV4-1 to TRBJ2-1, with TRBD2 as a possible D gene (5 bases). Germline V lookup: CDR1 MGHRA, CDR2 YSYEKL. The germline V and J ends were trimmed by 0 bases and 9 bases, with 12 bases remaining between them. The CDR3 is 14 residues long. This chain's CDR3 is CASSQDSLAPEQFF. CDR3 in DNA: TGCGCCAGCAGCCAAGATTCGTTAGCGCCTGAGCAGTTCTTC.

The rearrangement uses TRBV10-3 and TRBJ1-2, with 9 bases that match TRBD1. Trimming cost V 7 bases and J 5 bases; bases outside gene matches: 8. The V gene's germline CDR1 is ENHRY and CDR2 SYGVKD. The CDR3 is 14 residues long. In DNA form, the CDR3 reads TGTGCCATCACCGGGACAGGGTCTCGGTATGGCTACACCTTC. This sequence encodes CAITGTGSRYGYTF.

This chain links TRBV12-5 with TRBJ1-1; D possibly corresponds to TRBD1 (5 bases). Deletions cut 2 bases from V and 1 base from J, with 11 bases between. CDR1 LGHNT and CDR2 FRNRAP come from the germline V gene. This CDR3 is 15 amino acids long. The CDR3: CASGLRRTPNTEAFF. The CDR3 DNA follows: TGTGCTAGTGGTTTGCGTCGGACACCGAACACTGAAGCTTTCTTT. The whole variable domain, remainder taken from reference TRBV12-5 and TRBJ1-1, is DARVTQTPRHKVTEMGQEVTMRCQPILGHNTVFWYRQTMMQGLELLAYFRNRAPLDDSGMPKDRFSAEMPDATLATLKIQPSEPRDSAVYFCASGLRRTPNTEAFFGQGTRLTVV.

The chain is built from TRBV5-1 and TRBJ2-3; the D gene is possibly TRBD2 (6 bases). CDR1 and CDR2 (germline): SGHRS, YFSETQ. V lost 2 bases and J 6 bases, leaving 13 bases between the germline ends. The CDR3 consists of 14 residues. The DNA for the CDR3 is TGCGCCAGCAGCTTTAAGTCGGGAGAGGATACGCAGTATTTT. Residues: CASSFKSGEDTQYF.

V usage is TRBV20-1 and J usage is TRBJ1-5, with D unresolved. The CDR3 is made up of 13 amino acids. Per the germline V gene, CDR1 is DFQATT and CDR2 is SNEGSKA (reference sequence). Trimming left V 3 bases short and J 0 bases short, with 6 bases between. In nucleotides, the CDR3 is TGCAGTGCTAGTACAGATAGCAATCAGCCCCAGCATTTT. Translated: CSASTDSNQPQHF.

This rearrangement joins TRBV5-1 to TRBJ2-1, with 11 bases lining up with TRBD2. Germline trimming cut 4 bases from V and 5 bases from J; bases unmatched to any gene: 8. The CDR3 covers 16 residues. Germline-derived CDR1 and CDR2 are SGHRS and YFSETQ. The CDR3 sequence: CASSVLAGGVNNEQFF. CDR3 bases: TGCGCCAGCAGCGTCCTAGCGGGAGGAGTGAACAATGAGCAGTTCTTC.

CDR3 DNA sequence: TGCGCCAGCAGTGAGGACCACACCGGGGAGCTGTTTTTT. It yields the protein CASSEDHTGELFF. V is TRBV10-1 and J is TRBJ2-2; no clear D gene. From germline, CDR1 is WNHNN and CDR2 SYGVQD (reference sequence). This CDR3 has 13 residues. Trimming removed 2 bases from V and 3 bases from J, with 4 bases in between.

The chain is built from TRBV3-1 (or the pseudogene TRBV3-2) and TRBJ1-1; a weak D match, TRBD1 (6 bases). From germline, CDR1 is LGHDT and CDR2 YNNKEL (reference sequence). The length of the CDR3 is 17 residues. Trimming took 2 bases from V and 0 from J, leaving 16 bases between them. CDR3 region: CASSQRPGHSMNTEAFF. In nucleotides, the CDR3 is TGTGCCAGCAGCCAACGTCCGGGACACTCCATGAACACTGAAGCTTTCTTT.

This sequence joins TRBV5-1 and TRBJ2-1; D is perhaps TRBD2 (6 bases). This CDR3 has 15 residues. The ends were cut back, 4 bases at V and 5 bases at J, with 16 bases in the middle. The germline V gene encodes CDR1 SGHRS and CDR2 YFSETQ. The CDR3 region has the DNA TGCGCCAGCAGCCCAAGCGGGTTTAGGAACAATGAGCAGTTCTTC. This codes for CASSPSGFRNNEQFF.

This clone is a singleton in its sample. The chain is built from TRBV24-1 and TRBJ1-5, with TRBD1 matching over 7 bases. CDR3 length: 18 amino acids. With V trimmed by 7 bases and J by 9 bases, 23 bases remained unmatched. From germline, CDR1 is KGHDR and CDR2 SFDVKD. DNA for the CDR3: TGTGCCACCAGCGCCGTGAGTGGGGGACAGCACGAAGATGTGCCCCAGCATTTT. Its translation is CATSAVSGGQHEDVPQHF.